This TCR beta chain was documented in a study of CD8+ T cells in alopecia areata. Notes on the study in general: As there was one nonresponder, how baseline CD8+ expansion relates to response remains uncertain.

About this clone itself: Antigen unknown.

CDR1 and CDR2 from the germline V gene are MGHRA and YSYEKL. The CDR3 has 15 residues. V was clipped by 2 bases and J by 8 bases; unmatched bases: 4. Treatment here: oral pan-JAK inhibitor, 5-10 mg twice daily. The sequencing template was cDNA reverse transcribed from extracted RNA. Profiled with immunoSEQ multiplex PCR; TCRdb holds only in-frame clones, not every one. This sample yields 150,000 to 200,000 clones, of which roughly 50% are seen a single time; under 7% belongs to the top ten. Material: CD4+ T cells sorted from blood, obtained at week 24, from a patient treated with tofacitinib. The rearrangement uses TRBV4-1 and TRBJ1-6; the match to TRBD1 covers 9 bases. The source is a human donor with alopecia areata. The CDR3 sequence: CASSQSRTGDSPLHF. Here the CDR3 DNA reads TGCGCCAGCAGCCAAAGCAGGACAGGGGATTCACCCCTCCACTTT.